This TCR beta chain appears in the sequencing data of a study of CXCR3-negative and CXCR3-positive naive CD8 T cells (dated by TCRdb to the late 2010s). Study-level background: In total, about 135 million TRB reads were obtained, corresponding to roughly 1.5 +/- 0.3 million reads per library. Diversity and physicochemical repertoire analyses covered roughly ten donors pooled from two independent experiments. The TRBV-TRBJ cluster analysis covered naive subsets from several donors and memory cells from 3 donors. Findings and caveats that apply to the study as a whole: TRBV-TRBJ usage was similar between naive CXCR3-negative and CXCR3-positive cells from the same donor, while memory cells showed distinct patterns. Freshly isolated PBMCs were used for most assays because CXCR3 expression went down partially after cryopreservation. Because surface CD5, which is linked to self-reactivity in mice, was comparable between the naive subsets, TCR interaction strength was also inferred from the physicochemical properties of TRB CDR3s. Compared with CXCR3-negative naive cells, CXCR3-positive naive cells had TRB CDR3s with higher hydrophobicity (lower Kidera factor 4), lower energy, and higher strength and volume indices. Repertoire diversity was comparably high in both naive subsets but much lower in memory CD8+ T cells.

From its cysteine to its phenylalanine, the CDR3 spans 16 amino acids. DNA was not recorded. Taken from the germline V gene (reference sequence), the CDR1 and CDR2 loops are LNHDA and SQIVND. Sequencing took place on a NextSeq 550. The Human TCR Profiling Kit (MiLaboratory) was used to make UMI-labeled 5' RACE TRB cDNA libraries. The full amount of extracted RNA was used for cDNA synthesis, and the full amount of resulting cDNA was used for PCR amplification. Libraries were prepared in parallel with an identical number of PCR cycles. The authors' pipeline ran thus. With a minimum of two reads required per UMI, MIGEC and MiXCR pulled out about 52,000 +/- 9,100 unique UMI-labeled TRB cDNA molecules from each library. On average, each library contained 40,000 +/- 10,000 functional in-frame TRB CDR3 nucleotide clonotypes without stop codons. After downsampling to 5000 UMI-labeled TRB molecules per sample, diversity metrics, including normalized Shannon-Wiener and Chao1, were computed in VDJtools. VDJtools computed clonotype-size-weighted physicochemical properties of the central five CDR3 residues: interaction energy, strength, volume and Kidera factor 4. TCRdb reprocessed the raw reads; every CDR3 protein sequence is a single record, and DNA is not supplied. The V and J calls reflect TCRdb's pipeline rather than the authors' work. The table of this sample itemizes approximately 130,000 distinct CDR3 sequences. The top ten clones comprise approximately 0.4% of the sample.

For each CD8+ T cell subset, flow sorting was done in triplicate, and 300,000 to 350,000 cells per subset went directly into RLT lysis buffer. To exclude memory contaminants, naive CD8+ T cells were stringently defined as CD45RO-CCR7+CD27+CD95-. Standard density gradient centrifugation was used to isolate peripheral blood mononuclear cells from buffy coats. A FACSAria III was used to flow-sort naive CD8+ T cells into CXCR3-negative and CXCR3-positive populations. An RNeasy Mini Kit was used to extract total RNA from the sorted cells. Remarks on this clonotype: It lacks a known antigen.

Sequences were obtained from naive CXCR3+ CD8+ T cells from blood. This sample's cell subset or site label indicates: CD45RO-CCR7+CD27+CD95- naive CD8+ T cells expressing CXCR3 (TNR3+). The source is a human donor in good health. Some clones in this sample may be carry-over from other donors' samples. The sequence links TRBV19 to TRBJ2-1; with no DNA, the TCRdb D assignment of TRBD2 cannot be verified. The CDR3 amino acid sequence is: CASSATGLAGGGEQFF.